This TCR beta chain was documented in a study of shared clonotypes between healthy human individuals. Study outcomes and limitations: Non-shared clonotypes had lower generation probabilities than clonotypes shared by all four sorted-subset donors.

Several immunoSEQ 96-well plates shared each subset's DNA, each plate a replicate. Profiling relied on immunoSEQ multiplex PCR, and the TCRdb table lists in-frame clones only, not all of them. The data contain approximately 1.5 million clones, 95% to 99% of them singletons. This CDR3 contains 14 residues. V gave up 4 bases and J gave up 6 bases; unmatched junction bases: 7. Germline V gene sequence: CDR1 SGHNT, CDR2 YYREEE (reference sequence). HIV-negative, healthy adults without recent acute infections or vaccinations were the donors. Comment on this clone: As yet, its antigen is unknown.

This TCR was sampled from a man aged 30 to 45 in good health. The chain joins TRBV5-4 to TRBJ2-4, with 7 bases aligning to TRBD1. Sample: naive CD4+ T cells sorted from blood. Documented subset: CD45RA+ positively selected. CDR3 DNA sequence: TGTGCCAGCAGCGAACAGGGGTGGGGAAACATTCAGTACTTC. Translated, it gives CASSEQGWGNIQYF.